This T cell receptor beta chain comes out of a study of cytomegalovirus exposure and HLA in healthy donors. Study-wide results and caveats: In a later analysis, a missense DCLRE1C variant was linked to TCR beta V- and J-gene trimming. Earlier results showed most TCR beta V segments being productive about 87% or about 30% of the time. The Asian-associated ancestry cluster reportedly had fewer N-insertions than the approximately 610-donor mean in a later analysis.

Per the germline V gene, CDR1 is KGHSY and CDR2 is FQNENV. The CDR3 loop spans 17 amino acids. The V and J ends lost 3 bases and 10 bases, in that order; junction bases with no gene match: 14. On this clone itself: The target antigen is unknown.

PCR was performed using 60 Vbeta and 13 Jbeta primers. The table came from immunoSEQ multiplex PCR; TCRdb's copy has only in-frame clones and leaves some out. The sample lists just over 150,000 clones, 65% to 85% occurring once. This receptor was obtained from a man aged 40-50 years in good health and CMV-seropositive. Sequencing used PBMCs. This rearrangement joins TRBV16 to TRBJ1-6; 8 positions match TRBD1. CDR3: CASSHDPPDRVGSPLHF. The CDR3 coding sequence is TGTGCCAGCAGCCATGACCCGCCGGACAGGGTCGGCTCACCCCTCCACTTT. The whole variable domain, filled in from reference TRBV16 and TRBJ1-6, reads GEEVAQTPKHLVRGEGQKAKLYCAPIKGHSYVFWYQQVLKNEFKFLISFQNENVFDETGMPKERFSAKCLPNSPCSLEIQATKLEDSAVYFCASSHDPPDRVGSPLHFGNGTRLTVT.